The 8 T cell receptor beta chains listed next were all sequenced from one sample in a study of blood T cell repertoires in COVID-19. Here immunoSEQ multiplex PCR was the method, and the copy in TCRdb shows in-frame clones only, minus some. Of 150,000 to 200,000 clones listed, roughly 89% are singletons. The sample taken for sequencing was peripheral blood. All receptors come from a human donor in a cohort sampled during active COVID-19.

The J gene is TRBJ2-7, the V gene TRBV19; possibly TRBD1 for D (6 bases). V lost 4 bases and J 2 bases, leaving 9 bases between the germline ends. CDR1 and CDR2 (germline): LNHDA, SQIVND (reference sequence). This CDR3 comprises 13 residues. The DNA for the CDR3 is TGTGCCAGTAGTACCGGGACACCCTACGAGCAGTACTTC. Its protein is CASSTGTPYEQYF.

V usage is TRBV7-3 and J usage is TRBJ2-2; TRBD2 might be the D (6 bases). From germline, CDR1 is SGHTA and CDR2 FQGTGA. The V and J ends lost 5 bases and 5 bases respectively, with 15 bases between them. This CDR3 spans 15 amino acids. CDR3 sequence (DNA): TGTGCCAGCAGCCCCCGGGGTGCGGGGACCGGGGAGCTGTTTTTT. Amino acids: CASSPRGAGTGELFF.

Here the CDR3 reads CASTITGQVANRWFF. CDR3 DNA: TGTGCCAGTACCATCACCGGACAGGTGGCGAATCGTTGGTTTTTT. The chain uses TRBV19 and TRBJ1-4, with TRBD1 matching 7 bases. Germline V CDR1 and CDR2: LNHDA, SQIVND (reference sequence). Trimming cost V 7 bases and J 16 bases; bases outside gene matches: 21. This CDR3 has 15 residues.

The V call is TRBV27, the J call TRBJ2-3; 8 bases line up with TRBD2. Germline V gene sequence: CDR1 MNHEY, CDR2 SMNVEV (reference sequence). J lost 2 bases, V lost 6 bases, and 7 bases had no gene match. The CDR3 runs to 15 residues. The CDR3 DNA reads TGTGCCAGCAGGCAACTAGCGGAGCACACAGATACGCAGTATTTT. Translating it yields CASRQLAEHTDTQYF.

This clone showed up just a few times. The CDR3 region has the DNA TGTGCCAGCAGCGTCGGGACTGTACAAGAGACCCAGTACTTC. Encoded protein: CASSVGTVQETQYF. The chain couples TRBV11-2 to TRBJ2-5; D possibly corresponds to TRBD2 (6 bases). In germline, CDR1 is SGHAT, CDR2 FQNNGV. V dropped 5 bases and J dropped 2 bases, with 12 bases sitting between them. CDR3 length: 14 amino acids.

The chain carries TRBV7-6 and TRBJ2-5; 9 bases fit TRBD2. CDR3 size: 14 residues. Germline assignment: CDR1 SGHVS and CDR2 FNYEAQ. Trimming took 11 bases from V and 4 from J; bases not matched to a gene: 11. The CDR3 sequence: CASRGGGEGETQYF. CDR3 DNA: TGTGCCTCCCGTGGCGGGGGGGAGGGAGAGACCCAGTACTTC. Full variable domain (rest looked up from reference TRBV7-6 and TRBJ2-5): GAGVSQSPRYKVTKRGQDVALRCDPISGHVSLYWYRQALGQGPEFLTYFNYEAQQDKSGLPNDRFSAERPEGSISTLTIQRTEQRDSAMYRCASRGGGEGETQYFGPGTRLLVL.

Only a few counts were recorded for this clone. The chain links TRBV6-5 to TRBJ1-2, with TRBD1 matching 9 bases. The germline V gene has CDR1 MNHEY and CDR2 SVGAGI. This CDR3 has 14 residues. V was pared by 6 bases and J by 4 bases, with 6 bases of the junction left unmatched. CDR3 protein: CASSYRDRAYGYTF. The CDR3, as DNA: TGTGCCAGCAGCTACCGGGACAGGGCCTATGGCTACACCTTC.

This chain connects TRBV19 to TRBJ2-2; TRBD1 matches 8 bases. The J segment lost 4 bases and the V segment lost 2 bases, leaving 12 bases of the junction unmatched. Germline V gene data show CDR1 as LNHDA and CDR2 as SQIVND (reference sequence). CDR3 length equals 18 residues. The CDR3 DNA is TGTGCCAGTAGTATATATCAGGGGGCCCCTCCGGGCACCGGGGAGCTGTTTTTT. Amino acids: CASSIYQGAPPGTGELFF.